This T cell receptor beta chain was profiled in a study of blood T cells in healthy people across ages. Donation came from healthy Caucasian individuals in Russia who were aged roughly 6 to 95. In the case of this clonotype: Its antigen remains unknown.

General study results and limits: Diversity estimates drawn from one million T cells were deemed underestimates. Strongly correlated with naive T cell percentage was TCR beta diversity. PBMCs that were unsorted prevented a conclusive naive versus antigen-experienced comparison.

Primed by a sample-barcoded 5' primer and a J-beta primer mix, a second PCR proceeded for about 7 to 11 cycles. TCRdb itself ran the 5' RACE reads through MiXCR, one entry per CDR3 protein. The sample yields about 1.4 million distinct CDR3 sequences, 59% seen once. Germline CDR1 reads MNHEY; CDR2 reads SVGEGT. The CDR3 spans 10 residues. The material sequenced was blood. The sequence was collected from a man between 18 and 29 years old in good health. This sequence joins TRBV6-2 or TRBV6-3 and TRBJ2-5, with D unclear. The DNA end is more similar to TRBJ2-7, so the J call may be wrong. The CDR3 sequence: CASMVSEQYF. The CDR3 nucleotides read TGTGCCAGCATGGTAAGCGAGCAGTACTTC.